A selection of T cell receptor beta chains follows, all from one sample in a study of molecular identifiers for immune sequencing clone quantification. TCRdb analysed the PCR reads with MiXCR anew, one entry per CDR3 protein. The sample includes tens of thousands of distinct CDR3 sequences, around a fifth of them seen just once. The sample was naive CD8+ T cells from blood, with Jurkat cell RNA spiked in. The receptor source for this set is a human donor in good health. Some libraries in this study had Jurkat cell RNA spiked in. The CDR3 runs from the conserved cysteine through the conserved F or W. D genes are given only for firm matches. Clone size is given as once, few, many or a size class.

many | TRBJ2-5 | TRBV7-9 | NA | CASSLELTRETQYF | TGTGCCAGCAGCTTAGAGCTTACCCGGGAGACCCAGTACTTC
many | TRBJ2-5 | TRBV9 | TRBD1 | CASSAEQGWSETQYF | TGTGCCAGCAGCGCTGAACAGGGGTGGTCGGAGACCCAGTACTTC
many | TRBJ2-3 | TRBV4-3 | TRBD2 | CASSRRLAGDTDTQYF | TGCGCCAGCAGCCGCAGACTAGCGGGAGACACAGATACGCAGTATTTT
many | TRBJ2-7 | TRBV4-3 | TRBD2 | CASSQESSGGYEQYF | TGCGCCAGCAGCCAAGAGTCTAGCGGGGGCTACGAGCAGTACTTC
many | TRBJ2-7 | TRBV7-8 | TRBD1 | CASSFPTGGGFEQYF | TGTGCCAGCAGCTTTCCTACAGGGGGCGGATTCGAGCAGTACTTC
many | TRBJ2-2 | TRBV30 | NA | CAWSVSGPGELFF | TGTGCCTGGAGTGTAAGTGGGCCCGGCGAGCTGTTTTTT
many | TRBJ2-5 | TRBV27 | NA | CASSSLGAPSQETQYF | TGTGCCAGCAGTTCCCTCGGGGCCCCGAGCCAAGAGACCCAGTACTTC
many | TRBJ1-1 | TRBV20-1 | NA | CSAIGGVWNTEAFF | TGCAGTGCGATCGGAGGGGTATGGAACACTGAAGCTTTCTTT
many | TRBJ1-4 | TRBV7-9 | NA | CASSLVGTDEKLFF | TGTGCCAGCAGCCTTGTCGGGACCGATGAAAAACTGTTTTTT
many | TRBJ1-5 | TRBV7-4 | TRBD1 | CASSSDRVIQPQHF | TGTGCCAGCAGCTCGGACAGGGTAATTCAGCCCCAGCATTTT
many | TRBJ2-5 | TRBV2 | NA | CASTGTDPQETQYF | TGTGCCAGCACCGGGACGGATCCCCAAGAGACCCAGTACTTC
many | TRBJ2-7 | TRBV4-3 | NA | CASSRKQGYEQYF | TGCGCCAGCAGCCGAAAACAGGGATACGAGCAGTACTTC
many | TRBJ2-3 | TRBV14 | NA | CASSQDSLGSPDTQYF | TGTGCCAGCAGCCAAGATTCTCTGGGTTCCCCAGATACGCAGTATTTT
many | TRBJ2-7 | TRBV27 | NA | CASSLQGPGGPYEQYF | TGTGCCAGCAGTTTACAAGGGCCCGGGGGGCCTTACGAGCAGTACTTC
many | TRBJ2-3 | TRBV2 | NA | CASSRGAPPDTQYF | TGTGCCAGCAGCCGCGGGGCGCCCCCAGATACGCAGTATTTT
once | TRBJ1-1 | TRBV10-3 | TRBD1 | CAISETGTGREDTEAFF | TGTGCCATCAGTGAGACAGGGACAGGGCGAGAAGACACTGAAGCTTTCTTT
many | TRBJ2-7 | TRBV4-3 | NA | CASSQAWGLSEQYF | TGCGCCAGCAGCCAGGCCTGGGGGCTTAGCGAGCAGTACTTC
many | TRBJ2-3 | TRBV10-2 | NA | CASRSGTAQYF | TGCGCCAGCAGATCCGGGACTGCGCAGTATTTT